This T cell receptor beta chain was documented in a study of CD8+CD57+ T cells in acquired aplastic anemia. The overall study: On average, sorted CD4+ and CD8+ cells gave roughly 2.9 ug of DNA.

The template used for profiling TCR beta VDJ and CDR3 was genomic DNA. Using its own MiXCR run on the reads, TCRdb lists one record per CDR3 protein. Of around 500,000 distinct CDR3 sequences in the sample, more than 25% are singletons; the top ten hold less than 0.85%. It was patients with CD8+CD57+ cell expansion by flow cytometry who were chosen for sequencing. The patients all had a severe acquired aplastic anemia diagnosis. No therapy was given to patients before blood sampling. The germline V gene encodes CDR1 SGHTA and CDR2 FQGTGA. This CDR3 has 15 residues. The V end was cut by 3 bases, the J end by 11 bases, with 21 bases between. Overall study findings and caveats: The number of CD8+ CDR3 sequences shared by patients and controls was roughly 31.

As for this clonotype: Its antigen is unidentified.

This chain joins TRBV7-3 and TRBJ2-3; D not certain. What was sequenced was sorted CD4+, CD8+, or CD8+CD57+ T cells (not recorded which) from PBMCs. This TCR was sampled from a human donor with aplastic anemia. The CDR3 sequence: CASSFRTSVFNEQYF. The CDR3 DNA follows: TGTGCCAGCAGCTTTAGGACCAGCGTTTTTAACGAGCAGTATTTT. Looking up the rest from reference TRBV7-3 and TRBJ2-3 gives the full variable domain: GAGVSQTPSNKVTEKGKYVELRCDPISGHTALYWYRQSLGQGPEFLIYFQGTGAADDSGLPNDRFFAVRPEGSVSTLKIQRTERGDSAVYLCASSFRTSVFNEQYFGPGTRLTVL.